The entry that follows covers one TCR beta chain sequence. Assay: immunoSEQ multiplex PCR; the TCRdb copy retains only in-frame clones and omits some. The repertoire has some 2,500,000 clones, more than 85% of them found once; the top ten carry 0.35% to 0.45%. These data are taken from a study of shared clonotypes between healthy human individuals. CDR3 length: 15 amino acids. The germline V gene has CDR1 SGHNT and CDR2 YENEEA. With 1 base removed from V and 3 bases from J, the gap between germline ends came to 12 bases. This clonotype was obtained from a man aged 18 to 35 in good health. Some clones in this sample may be carry-over from other donors' samples. V gene TRBV11-3 combines with J gene TRBJ1-1, with TRBD1 as a possible D gene (5 bases). Sequencing was carried out using naive CD4+ T cells from PBMCs. Subset indicated: CD45RA+ positively selected. CDR3 sequence: CASSLVLGPHTEAFF. CDR3 coding DNA: TGTGCCAGCAGCTTAGTCCTGGGACCTCACACTGAAGCTTTCTTT.